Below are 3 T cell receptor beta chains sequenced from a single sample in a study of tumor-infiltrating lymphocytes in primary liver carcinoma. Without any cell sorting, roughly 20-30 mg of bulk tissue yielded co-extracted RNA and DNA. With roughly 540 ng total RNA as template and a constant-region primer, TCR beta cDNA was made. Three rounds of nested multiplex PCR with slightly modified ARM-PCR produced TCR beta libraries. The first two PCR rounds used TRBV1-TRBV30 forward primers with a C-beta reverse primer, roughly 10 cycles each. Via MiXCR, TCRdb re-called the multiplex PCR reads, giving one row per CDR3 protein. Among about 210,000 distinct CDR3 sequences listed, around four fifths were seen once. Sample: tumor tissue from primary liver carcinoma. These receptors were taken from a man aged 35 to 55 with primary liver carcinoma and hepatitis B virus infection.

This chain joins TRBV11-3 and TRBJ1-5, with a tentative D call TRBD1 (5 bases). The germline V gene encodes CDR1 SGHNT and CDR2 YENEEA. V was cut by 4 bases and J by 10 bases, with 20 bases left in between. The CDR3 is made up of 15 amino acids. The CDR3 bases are TGTGCCAGCAGCTCATATCTGGGGGTGGCTCAACCCCAGCATTTT. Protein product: CASSSYLGVAQPQHF.

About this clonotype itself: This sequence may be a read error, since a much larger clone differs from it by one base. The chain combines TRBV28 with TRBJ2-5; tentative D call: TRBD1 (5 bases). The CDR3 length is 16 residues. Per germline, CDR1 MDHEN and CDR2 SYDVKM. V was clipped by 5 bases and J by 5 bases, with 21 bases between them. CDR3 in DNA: TGTGCCAGCAGTCCCCCTACCCCGACAGCTTGGGAGACCCAGTACTTC. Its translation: CASSPPTPTAWETQYF.

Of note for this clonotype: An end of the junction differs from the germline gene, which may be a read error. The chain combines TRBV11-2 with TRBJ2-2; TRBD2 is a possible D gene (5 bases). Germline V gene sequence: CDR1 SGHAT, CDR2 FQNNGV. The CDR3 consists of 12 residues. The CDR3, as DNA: TGTGCCAGCAGCCCTGAATCCGGGGAGCAGTTATTT. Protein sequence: CASSPESGEQLF.